A selection of T cell receptor beta chains follows, all from one sample in a study of blood T cell repertoires in COVID-19. Clones were sequenced by immunoSEQ multiplex PCR, and TCRdb holds only the in-frame ones, with some missing. The data show some 110,000 clones, about nine tenths seen once. The sequenced material came from peripheral blood. Every receptor here comes from a human donor in a cohort sampled during active COVID-19. CDR3s include the opening cysteine and the closing phenylalanine or tryptophan. Each record gives: J gene, V gene, CDR3 protein.

j_gene: TRBJ2-2
v_gene: TRBV9
CDR3aa: CASSASSFAGELFF

j_gene: TRBJ2-5
v_gene: TRBV11-3
CDR3aa: CASSLDPSTETQYF

j_gene: TRBJ1-2
v_gene: TRBV18
CDR3aa: CASSPQGVNGYTF

j_gene: TRBJ2-7
v_gene: TRBV6-2/TRBV6-3
CDR3aa: CASSRRLAVIRGGEQYF

j_gene: TRBJ2-6
v_gene: TRBV5-1
CDR3aa: CASSAPRQGFSGANVLTF

j_gene: TRBJ2-7
v_gene: TRBV28
CDR3aa: CATRGGGGSYEQYF

j_gene: TRBJ2-1
v_gene: TRBV11-3
CDR3aa: CASSLEGYVNEQFF

j_gene: TRBJ1-2
v_gene: TRBV14
CDR3aa: CASSQVARGYGYTF

j_gene: TRBJ2-3
v_gene: TRBV6-2/TRBV6-3
CDR3aa: CASSYRHSSGIPTDTQYF

j_gene: TRBJ1-5
v_gene: TRBV3-1/TRBV3-2
CDR3aa: CASSPGGALVNQPQHF

j_gene: TRBJ1-6
v_gene: TRBV30
CDR3aa: CAWSVRESSYNSPLHF

j_gene: TRBJ2-1
v_gene: TRBV28
CDR3aa: CASSPLYGGTNEQFF

j_gene: TRBJ1-2
v_gene: TRBV20-1
CDR3aa: CSASSGGYGYTF

j_gene: TRBJ2-1
v_gene: TRBV6-5
CDR3aa: CASRFLAGGPGEQFF

j_gene: TRBJ2-3
v_gene: TRBV7-9
CDR3aa: CASSLFQAGDTQYF

j_gene: TRBJ2-2
v_gene: TRBV7-9
CDR3aa: CASSFDRLNTGELFF

j_gene: TRBJ2-1
v_gene: TRBV4-1
CDR3aa: CASSRSGLAGELYNEQFF

j_gene: TRBJ2-7
v_gene: TRBV6-5
CDR3aa: CASSPLSQAYEQYF

j_gene: TRBJ2-7
v_gene: TRBV13
CDR3aa: CASSSLKDRSRSYEQYF

j_gene: TRBJ2-5
v_gene: TRBV28
CDR3aa: CASSLRGQTQETQYF

j_gene: TRBJ1-4
v_gene: TRBV2
CDR3aa: CASGTITREKLFF

j_gene: TRBJ2-7
v_gene: TRBV27
CDR3aa: CATHPRQGVVYEQYF

j_gene: TRBJ1-3
v_gene: TRBV4-1
CDR3aa: CASSDQGYSGNTIYF

j_gene: TRBJ1-2
v_gene: TRBV19
CDR3aa: CASSISRGSNYGYTF

j_gene: TRBJ2-1
v_gene: TRBV15
CDR3aa: CATSRRFGGENEQFF

j_gene: TRBJ1-1
v_gene: TRBV19
CDR3aa: CASSPRGLTGTTEAFF

j_gene: TRBJ1-1
v_gene: TRBV5-1
CDR3aa: CASSQGQGTPNTEAFF

j_gene: TRBJ2-5
v_gene: TRBV12-3/TRBV12-4
CDR3aa: CASSPLPGAQYF

j_gene: TRBJ2-7
v_gene: TRBV19
CDR3aa: CASSTGNLGGEQYF

j_gene: TRBJ1-2
v_gene: TRBV5-1
CDR3aa: CASSPNSGISGYTF

j_gene: TRBJ2-7
v_gene: TRBV5-4
CDR3aa: CASSPRTGSYEQYF

j_gene: TRBJ1-6
v_gene: TRBV19
CDR3aa: CASTRTRGGNSPLHF

j_gene: TRBJ2-1
v_gene: TRBV5-4
CDR3aa: CASSPRGRGGLGEQFF

j_gene: TRBJ1-1
v_gene: TRBV29-1
CDR3aa: CSVEHSESRVNTEAFF

j_gene: TRBJ2-2
v_gene: TRBV10-1
CDR3aa: CASSPGANTGELFF

j_gene: TRBJ2-3
v_gene: TRBV11-3
CDR3aa: CASSLTGDAGTDTQYF

j_gene: TRBJ2-5
v_gene: TRBV5-1
CDR3aa: CASSLPSGGSGETQYF

j_gene: TRBJ2-1
v_gene: TRBV3-1/TRBV3-2
CDR3aa: CASSQDFLESPASYNEQFF

j_gene: TRBJ2-5
v_gene: TRBV24-1
CDR3aa: CATSDQWQETQYF

j_gene: TRBJ2-7
v_gene: TRBV29-1
CDR3aa: CSVLTTGTSRYYEQYF

j_gene: TRBJ2-7
v_gene: TRBV10-2
CDR3aa: CASSDIAGGAYEQYF

j_gene: TRBJ1-1
v_gene: TRBV18
CDR3aa: CASSPARGGDTEAFF

j_gene: TRBJ2-3
v_gene: TRBV11-3
CDR3aa: CASSLTSFGTDTQYF

j_gene: TRBJ2-3
v_gene: TRBV2
CDR3aa: CASSEEQGSTDTQYF

j_gene: TRBJ1-5
v_gene: TRBV6-5
CDR3aa: CASSYSTGNKQPQHF

j_gene: TRBJ1-4
v_gene: TRBV28
CDR3aa: CASSLEGTGTNEKLFF

j_gene: TRBJ2-4
v_gene: TRBV7-9
CDR3aa: CASSGLAGMGKNIQYF

j_gene: TRBJ2-7
v_gene: TRBV19
CDR3aa: CASSMRQESYEQYF

j_gene: TRBJ2-5
v_gene: TRBV5-4
CDR3aa: CASSRPFGSSGGPVETQYF

j_gene: TRBJ1-4
v_gene: TRBV4-1
CDR3aa: CASSQGVYEKLFF

j_gene: TRBJ2-7
v_gene: TRBV6-1
CDR3aa: CASSELPSGYEQYF

j_gene: TRBJ2-3
v_gene: TRBV7-6
CDR3aa: CASSTGLAGGYTQYF

j_gene: TRBJ1-4
v_gene: TRBV30
CDR3aa: CAWSDYGGVNEKLFF

j_gene: TRBJ2-3
v_gene: TRBV24-1
CDR3aa: CATSDRTSGSTDTQYF

j_gene: TRBJ2-7
v_gene: TRBV10-3
CDR3aa: CAIRTGLANGEQYF